Listed below are T cell receptor beta chains from one sample, sequenced in a study of blood T cell repertoires in COVID-19. The table came from immunoSEQ multiplex PCR; TCRdb's copy has only in-frame clones and leaves some out. This sample has fewer than 450,000 clones, with around nine tenths found just once. Sample: peripheral blood. The source is a woman in her late teens or twenties who had recovered from COVID-19. CDR3s include the opening cysteine and the closing phenylalanine or tryptophan. Each record gives: CDR3 protein, CDR3 DNA, D gene, clone size, J gene, V gene. A D gene is named only where the DNA matches it firmly. The size field is filled for only some rows; it gives once, few, many or a size class.

CDR3: CASSVRKTNYGYTF
DNA: TGTGCCAGTAGTGTCCGTAAAACTAACTATGGCTACACCTTC
D: NA
size: NA
J: TRBJ1-2
V: TRBV19

CDR3: CAISELAGFETQYF
DNA: TGTGCCATCAGTGAGTTAGCCGGTTTCGAGACCCAGTACTTC
D: NA
size: NA
J: TRBJ2-5
V: TRBV10-3

CDR3: CASSSSGTQYF
DNA: TGTGCCAGCAGCTCCAGCGGGACCCAGTACTTC
D: NA
size: NA
J: TRBJ2-5
V: TRBV7-2

CDR3: CASTTGNTGELFF
DNA: TGCGCCAGCACCACCGGGAACACCGGGGAGCTGTTTTTT
D: NA
size: NA
J: TRBJ2-2
V: TRBV5-1

CDR3: CASSVPRTAGELFF
DNA: TGTGCCAGCAGCGTACCAAGGACAGCCGGGGAGCTGTTTTTT
D: NA
size: once
J: TRBJ2-2
V: TRBV9

CDR3: CASSDTQGNTEAFF
DNA: TGTGCCAGCAGTGATACACAGGGGAACACTGAAGCTTTCTTT
D: NA
size: NA
J: TRBJ1-1
V: TRBV6-1

CDR3: CASSPASTGADTQYF
DNA: TGTGCCAGCAGCCCCGCCTCGACAGGGGCAGATACGCAGTATTTT
D: TRBD1
size: NA
J: TRBJ2-3
V: TRBV9

CDR3: CASSPQGNTEAFF
DNA: TGTGCCAGCAGCCCACAGGGGAACACTGAAGCTTTCTTT
D: NA
size: NA
J: TRBJ1-1
V: TRBV12-3/TRBV12-4

CDR3: CSVGAAQETQYF
DNA: TGCAGCGTTGGGGCAGCACAAGAGACCCAGTACTTC
D: NA
size: once
J: TRBJ2-5
V: TRBV29-1

CDR3: CASSQEMGRVTGGFGETQYF
DNA: TGCGCCAGCAGCCAAGAAATGGGGCGGGTGACAGGGGGTTTTGGGGAGACCCAGTACTTC
D: TRBD1
size: NA
J: TRBJ2-5
V: TRBV4-3

CDR3: CASSFGAGVREQFF
DNA: TGTGCCAGCAGCTTTGGGGCGGGAGTTCGTGAGCAGTTCTTC
D: TRBD2
size: NA
J: TRBJ2-1
V: TRBV7-9

CDR3: CASSESEQRTQYF
DNA: TGCGCCAGCAGTGAGTCAGAGCAACGGACCCAGTACTTC
D: NA
size: once
J: TRBJ2-5
V: TRBV10-2

CDR3: CASSHAGERNSPLHF
DNA: TGTGCCAGCAGCCATGCAGGCGAAAGGAATTCACCCCTCCACTTT
D: NA
size: NA
J: TRBJ1-6
V: TRBV3-1/TRBV3-2

CDR3: CASSPGQANTEAFF
DNA: TGCGCCAGCAGCCCGGGACAAGCTAACACTGAAGCTTTCTTT
D: NA
size: NA
J: TRBJ1-1
V: TRBV5-1

CDR3: CASTSGGTEAFF
DNA: TGTGCCAGCACCTCAGGGGGGACAGAAGCTTTCTTT
D: TRBD1
size: NA
J: TRBJ1-1
V: TRBV28

CDR3: CASSWGGTNTGELFF
DNA: TGTGCCAGCAGTTGGGGCGGTACGAACACCGGGGAGCTGTTTTTT
D: NA
size: NA
J: TRBJ2-2
V: TRBV28

CDR3: CATRLAGGTGELFF
DNA: TGTGCCACCAGGCTAGCGGGAGGCACCGGGGAGCTGTTTTTT
D: TRBD2
size: NA
J: TRBJ2-2
V: TRBV15

CDR3: CASSAGPNTEAFF
DNA: TGCGCCAGCAGCGCAGGCCCTAACACTGAAGCTTTCTTT
D: NA
size: NA
J: TRBJ1-1
V: TRBV5-1

CDR3: CASTNLASSYNEQFF
DNA: TGTGCCAGCACTAATCTAGCGTCTTCCTACAATGAGCAGTTCTTC
D: NA
size: NA
J: TRBJ2-1
V: TRBV27

CDR3: CASSSEDRARGDTGELFF
DNA: TGTGCCAGCAGCTCTGAGGACAGGGCTCGTGGTGACACCGGGGAGCTGTTTTTT
D: TRBD1
size: NA
J: TRBJ2-2
V: TRBV11-3

CDR3: CASSVGTLNQPQHF
DNA: TGTGCCAGCAGCGTAGGGACACTCAATCAGCCCCAGCATTTT
D: NA
size: NA
J: TRBJ1-5
V: TRBV9

CDR3: CASSSDRLVPTNYGYTF
DNA: TGTGCCAGCAGCTCGGACAGGCTGGTCCCGACTAACTATGGCTACACCTTC
D: TRBD1
size: NA
J: TRBJ1-2
V: TRBV7-8

CDR3: CASSYSTGTSGSRPWGAEQFF
DNA: TGTGCCAGCAGTTACTCGACCGGGACTAGCGGGAGCCGGCCCTGGGGGGCTGAGCAGTTCTTC
D: TRBD2
size: NA
J: TRBJ2-1
V: TRBV6-2/TRBV6-3

CDR3: CASSPDSNQPQHF
DNA: TGTGCCAGCAGCCCGGACTCCAATCAGCCCCAGCATTTT
D: NA
size: NA
J: TRBJ1-5
V: TRBV12-3/TRBV12-4

CDR3: CASSAGAYGYTF
DNA: TGCGCCAGCAGCGCAGGGGCTTATGGCTACACCTTC
D: NA
size: few
J: TRBJ1-2
V: TRBV5-1

CDR3: CASSRSGQANYGYTF
DNA: TGCGCCAGCAGCCGGAGCGGACAGGCGAACTATGGCTACACCTTC
D: TRBD1
size: NA
J: TRBJ1-2
V: TRBV4-3

CDR3: CASSWGIAGRETQYF
DNA: TGTGCCAGCAGTTGGGGGATAGCGGGAAGGGAGACCCAGTACTTC
D: TRBD2
size: NA
J: TRBJ2-5
V: TRBV27

CDR3: CASSLAGLAGRETQYF
DNA: TGTGCCAGCAGCTTAGCAGGACTAGCGGGAAGAGAGACCCAGTACTTC
D: TRBD2
size: NA
J: TRBJ2-5
V: TRBV7-6

CDR3: CASSTQGSGNTIYF
DNA: TGTGCCAGTAGTACACAGGGGTCTGGAAACACCATATATTTT
D: TRBD1
size: NA
J: TRBJ1-3
V: TRBV19

CDR3: CAISEGTGNYGYTF
DNA: TGTGCCATCAGTGAGGGGACAGGGAACTATGGCTACACCTTC
D: TRBD1
size: NA
J: TRBJ1-2
V: TRBV10-3

CDR3: CASSRADRESWYGYTF
DNA: TGTGCCAGCAGCCGGGCGGACAGGGAGTCTTGGTATGGCTACACCTTC
D: TRBD1
size: NA
J: TRBJ1-2
V: TRBV7-9

CDR3: CASLPRQAGVRDGETQYF
DNA: TGCGCCAGCCTCCCCCGCCAAGCGGGAGTCCGGGATGGGGAGACCCAGTACTTC
D: TRBD2
size: NA
J: TRBJ2-5
V: TRBV5-1

CDR3: CASSPRRLAGVNEQFF
DNA: TGTGCCAGCTCACCACGGCGACTAGCGGGAGTCAATGAGCAGTTCTTC
D: TRBD2
size: NA
J: TRBJ2-1
V: TRBV18

CDR3: CASSVDRYNEQFF
DNA: TGTGCCAGCAGCGTGGACAGGTACAATGAGCAGTTCTTC
D: TRBD1
size: once
J: TRBJ2-1
V: TRBV6-4

CDR3: CASSWKGQSTYGYTF
DNA: TGTGCCAGCAGCTGGAAGGGACAGAGTACCTATGGCTACACCTTC
D: TRBD1
size: NA
J: TRBJ1-2
V: TRBV5-6

CDR3: CASSPLAGGQGDTQYF
DNA: TGTGCCAGCTCACCACTGGCGGGAGGGCAAGGCGATACGCAGTATTTT
D: TRBD2
size: NA
J: TRBJ2-3
V: TRBV18

CDR3: CASSYSRGAVMNTEAFF
DNA: TGTGCCAGCAGTTACTCCCGGGGGGCCGTCATGAACACTGAAGCTTTCTTT
D: NA
size: NA
J: TRBJ1-1
V: TRBV6-2/TRBV6-3

CDR3: CASSQTAGASGRRTGELFF
DNA: TGTGCCAGCAGTCAAACAGCGGGGGCTAGCGGGAGGCGGACCGGGGAGCTGTTTTTT
D: TRBD2
size: once
J: TRBJ2-2
V: TRBV2

CDR3: CASTASGGSTDTQYF
DNA: TGTGCCAGCACCGCCTCGGGGGGAAGCACAGATACGCAGTATTTT
D: TRBD2
size: NA
J: TRBJ2-3
V: TRBV11-3

CDR3: CASSSRTSGRSWETQYF
DNA: TGTGCCAGCAGCTCCCGGACTAGCGGGAGATCTTGGGAGACCCAGTACTTC
D: TRBD2
size: NA
J: TRBJ2-5
V: TRBV7-9

CDR3: CASSLFVEAFF
DNA: TGTGCCAGCAGCTTGTTCGTTGAAGCTTTCTTT
D: NA
size: NA
J: TRBJ1-1
V: TRBV7-2

CDR3: CASSPMEQGLYYGYTF
DNA: TGTGCCAGCTCACCAATGGAGCAGGGTTTGTACTATGGCTACACCTTC
D: NA
size: NA
J: TRBJ1-2
V: TRBV18

CDR3: CASGTRDRGDFTGELFF
DNA: TGTGCTAGTGGTACCCGGGACAGGGGAGATTTTACCGGGGAGCTGTTTTTT
D: TRBD1
size: NA
J: TRBJ2-2
V: TRBV12-5

CDR3: CASMGTGGGRVGNTIYF
DNA: TGTGCCAGTATGGGGACAGGGGGCGGCCGCGTCGGAAACACCATATATTTT
D: TRBD1
size: NA
J: TRBJ1-3
V: TRBV19

CDR3: CASSYRRASGTGANVLTF
DNA: TGTGCCAGCAGTTACCGGCGGGCTAGCGGGACTGGGGCCAACGTCCTGACTTTC
D: TRBD2
size: NA
J: TRBJ2-6
V: TRBV6-2/TRBV6-3